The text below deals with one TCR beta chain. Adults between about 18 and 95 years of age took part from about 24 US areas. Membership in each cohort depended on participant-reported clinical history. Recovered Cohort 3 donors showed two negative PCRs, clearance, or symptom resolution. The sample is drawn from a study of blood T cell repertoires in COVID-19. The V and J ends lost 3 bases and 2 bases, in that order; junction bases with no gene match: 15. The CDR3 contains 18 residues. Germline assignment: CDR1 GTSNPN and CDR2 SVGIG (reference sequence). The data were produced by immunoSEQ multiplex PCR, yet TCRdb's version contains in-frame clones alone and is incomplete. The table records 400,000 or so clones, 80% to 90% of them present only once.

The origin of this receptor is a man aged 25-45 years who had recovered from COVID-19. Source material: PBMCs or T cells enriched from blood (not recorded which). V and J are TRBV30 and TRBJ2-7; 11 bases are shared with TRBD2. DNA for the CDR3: TGTGCCTGGAGCGTCAGGTGGTCCGGGACTAGCGGAACCTACGAGCAGTACTTC. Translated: CAWSVRWSGTSGTYEQYF.